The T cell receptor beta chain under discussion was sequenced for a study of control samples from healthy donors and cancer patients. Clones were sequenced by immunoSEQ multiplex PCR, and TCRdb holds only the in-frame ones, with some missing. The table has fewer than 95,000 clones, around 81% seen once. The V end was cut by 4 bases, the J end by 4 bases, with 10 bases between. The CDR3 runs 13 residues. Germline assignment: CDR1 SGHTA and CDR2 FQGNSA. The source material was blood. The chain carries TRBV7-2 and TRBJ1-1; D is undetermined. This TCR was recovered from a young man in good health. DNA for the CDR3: TGTGCCAGCAGCTGGAGCTCCGGCACTGAAGCTTTCTTT. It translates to CASSWSSGTEAFF. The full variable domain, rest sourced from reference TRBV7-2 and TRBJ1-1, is GAGVSQSPSNKVTEKGKDVELRCDPISGHTALYWYRQSLGQGLEFLIYFQGNSAPDKSGLPSDRFSAERTGGSVSTLTIQRTQQEDSAVYLCASSWSSGTEAFFGQGTRLTVV.